The clone carrying this T cell receptor (beta chain) was observed many times. TCRdb called the 5' RACE reads again in MiXCR, with one record for every CDR3 protein. Of approximately 60,000 distinct CDR3 sequences detected, about 4% appear once; the ten largest clones hold just over 2.5%. The starting material, 2 million PBMCs stored at -80 C, gave rise to the unsorted libraries. The data are from a study of neurological immune-mediated disorders. The TCR was taken from a man aged 50 to 60 with multiple sclerosis. The sequencing sample was made of PBMCs.

The CDR3 DNA follows: TGCAGTGCTACGGACAACCAAAGAAGAGGGGCCAACGTCCTGACTTTC. Protein: CSATDNQRRGANVLTF. V gene TRBV20-1 combines with J gene TRBJ2-6, with a tentative D call TRBD1 (5 bases). The germline CDR1 and CDR2 sequences are DFQATT and SNEGSKA (reference sequence). The CDR3 contains 16 residues. V was shortened by 4 bases and J by 4 bases, with 17 bases between the two germline ends.